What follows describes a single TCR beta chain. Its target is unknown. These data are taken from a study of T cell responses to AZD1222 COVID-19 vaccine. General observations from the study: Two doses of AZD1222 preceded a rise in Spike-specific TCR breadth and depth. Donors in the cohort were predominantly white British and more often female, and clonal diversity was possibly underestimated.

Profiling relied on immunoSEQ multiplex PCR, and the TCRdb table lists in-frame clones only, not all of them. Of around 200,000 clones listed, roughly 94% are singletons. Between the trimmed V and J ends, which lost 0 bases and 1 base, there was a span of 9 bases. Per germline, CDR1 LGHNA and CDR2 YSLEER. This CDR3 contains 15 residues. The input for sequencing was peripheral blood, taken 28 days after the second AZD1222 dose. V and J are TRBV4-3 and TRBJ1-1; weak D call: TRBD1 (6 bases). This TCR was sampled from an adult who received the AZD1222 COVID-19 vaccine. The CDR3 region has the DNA TGCGCCAGCAGCCAAGATGGCAGGGGGAACACTGAAGCTTTCTTT. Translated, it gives CASSQDGRGNTEAFF.